The rows below give T cell receptor beta chains drawn from one sample of a study of glioma-infiltrating T cells. Each CDR3 protein gets one entry after TCRdb re-called the multiplex PCR reads with MiXCR. Of roughly 120,000 distinct CDR3 sequences in the sample, roughly 23% were seen once. Sequenced material: glioma tissue, nonneoplastic brain tissue, or PBMCs (not recorded which). These receptors were collected from a human donor with low-grade glioma or glioblastoma, undergoing nonglioma brain surgery, or in good health (not recorded which). CDR3s include the opening cysteine and the closing phenylalanine or tryptophan. For some rows the clone size is stated as once, few or many, or as a class when expanded; others skip it.

>TRBJ2-1|.|TRBV6-1
CASDRGSYEQFF
>TRBJ2-7|once|TRBV6-2/TRBV6-3
CASSCQGASEQYF
>TRBJ2-3|many|TRBV24-1
CATSDAGLAGADTQYF
>TRBJ2-7|many|TRBV7-2
CASSLTGGFDEQYF
>TRBJ2-3|many|TRBV4-1
CASSPGLAGVVSTDTQYF
>TRBJ2-3|.|TRBV3-1
CASSQGASGSTDTQYF
>TRBJ1-3|many|TRBV6-1
CASISGNTIYF
>TRBJ2-7|many|TRBV6-1
CASSIRTGGTDEQYF
>TRBJ1-1|many|TRBV19
CASSHKGDTEAFF
>TRBJ2-1|.|TRBV9
CASSVTSMGNEQFF
>TRBJ2-7|.|TRBV30
CAWSITGGRSYEQYF
>TRBJ2-7|few|TRBV9
CASSPRTGGSYEQYF
>TRBJ2-1|many|TRBV29-1
CSVATSREEQFF
>TRBJ2-1|many|TRBV19
CASTTDSYNEQFF
>TRBJ2-3|many|TRBV2
CASKRGQDTQYF